This section outlines one TCR beta chain sequence together with its context. Its antigen target is currently unknown. Base qualities are not recorded, but no much larger clone differs from it by a single base. The data derive from a study of cytomegalovirus exposure and HLA in healthy donors (dated by TCRdb to about 2017). Study-wide context: In an earlier analysis of some 610 of the donors, 250 to 350 Gb of sequence data and 90 million to 130 million unique TCR beta sequences from about 179 million T cells were reported. An early release that covered 500 to 800 HLA-typed donors contained around 300 gigabases of sequencing data and about 93 million unique TCR sequences. The genetic ancestry cluster associated with self-reported Caucasian donors included about 81% of the roughly 360 genotyped donors. The study was designed to test whether signatures of past pathogen exposure could be identified by cataloging public T cell receptors. The study used immunosequencing to profile the T cell repertoires of under 700 subjects and linked those repertoires to cytomegalovirus serostatus. A separate validation cohort of 100 to 150 different subjects was used in addition to the roughly 620-subject first cohort. To predict cytomegalovirus infection status, the study combined high-throughput TCR immunosequencing, statistical association of individual TCRs with disease status, and machine learning. In a later analysis, previously published TCR beta repertoires from 550 to 750 donors were re-analyzed and high-resolution HLA genotyping was added so that TCR occurrence patterns could be studied. Rather than drawing on any new phenotypic data, the later analysis identified candidate immune exposures from TCR beta sequences and the way those sequences occurred across donors. An earlier analysis of roughly 600 of the donors used high-throughput TCR beta sequencing to judge whether each TCR beta V gene segment behaved as functional or pseudogenic. Donor age, sex, ethnicity and CMV serostatus were compiled alongside the repertoire data. A later genetic analysis took genome-wide SNP genotypes for 398 of the 666 donors and used that subset as a discovery cohort. All discovery cohort repertoires had been generated on a single sequencing platform. HLA typing covered class I and class II loci at four-digit resolution. Typing coverage differed by locus: A, B, C, DRB1 and DQB1 were typed in roughly 629-640 donors, DQA1 in about 560, DPA1 in 600 to 610, and DPB1 in about 450. Four to six DR-DQ haplotypes were handled as single units for association and clustering, since linkage in the cohort was strong. Across some 400 genotyped donors of the cohort, an average of about 220,000 unique TCR beta nucleotide sequences per donor were sequenced, and approximately 17% of those sequences were non-productive. Results and caveats for the whole study, not just this receptor: V-gene and J-gene trimming of TCR beta chains was associated with a missense DCLRE1C variant in a later genetic analysis, and the association was replicated in an independent cohort. A later analysis associated 16,951 TCR beta sequences with specific HLA alleles at a false discovery rate of 0.05. The classifier was reported to diagnose cytomegalovirus status with high specificity and sensitivity in both the original cohort and the validation cohort. In a later analysis, TCR association rates were found to vary across HLA loci, with the most associated TCRs seen for DRB1 alleles and the fewest for HLA-C alleles. A further reported finding was that TCR beta sequences accurately predicted the HLA-A and HLA-B alleles for most subjects in the first cohort. In a later analysis, several top co-occurrence clusters were reported to appear linked to parvovirus B19, influenza, CMV and Epstein-Barr virus. Correlated functional status among segregating V segments might be attributable to linkage disequilibrium, but an unknown experimental factor could not be ruled out. Across donors, most TCR sequences were observed very rarely, whereas some public TCRs were present in many individuals. Sequencing depth was assumed to be roughly uniform across donors in the presence/absence analyses, though that assumption may not hold. In vitro tests confirmed that a few of the cytomegalovirus-associated TCR beta chains recognize cytomegalovirus antigens. Strong co-occurrence of HLA alleles, especially DR and DQ, made assigning TCR associations to individual alleles difficult. According to a later analysis, most CMV-associated TCR beta chains appeared to be HLA-restricted, and the HLA associations seemed to be driven largely by CMV exposure. In an earlier analysis of about 550 of the donors, most TCR beta V segments were observed in productive rearrangements about 90% or about 30% of the time, broadly matching IMGT annotations. HLA typing was unavailable for some donors at each locus, so association tests used only the typed subset. A later analysis found that HLA-associated TCR beta chains were more clonally expanded and had lower generation probabilities than equally common non-associated chains. The authors suggested that the approach could potentially be extended to other disease states and immunological phenotypes. Because counts were too low, some 17 rarely observed V segments, including chromosome 9 orphons, were left out of the earlier analysis of several hundred of the donors. For the cohort, immune exposure information was limited to CMV serostatus. The cohort was sequenced for TCR beta chains only, and without alpha or paired-chain data the features that could be detected were limited. Because the 87-base-pair reads could not distinguish some IMGT-functional V segments, including TRBV6-2 and TRBV6-3, those segments were excluded. According to a later genetic analysis, donors in an Asian-associated ancestry cluster had fewer N-insertions in productive TCRs than the approximately 670-donor mean. The study gave a list of 150 to 200 TCR beta chains associated with cytomegalovirus. A cluster of highly shared sequence variants was judged likely to be a technical artifact of the sequencing pipeline.

Library creation used the immunoSEQ multiplex PCR assay. The multiplex PCR relied on a mix of 60 forward primers for TCR Vbeta segments and 13 reverse primers for TCR Jbeta segments. A multiplex PCR assay on genomic DNA amplified the CDR3 region of rearranged TCR beta genes. On the Illumina HiSeq System, the amplified TCR beta libraries were sequenced as 87-base-pair reads. The authors processed their data as follows. A later analysis tallied roughly 80 million unique TCR beta chains across the 660 or so repertoires, and approximately 11 million of those chains were shared by two or more donors. Raw reads were error-corrected and collapsed into unique sequences with a nearest-neighbor algorithm that merged closely related sequences to remove PCR and sequencing errors. To assign V, D and J gene segments, CDR3 sequences were aligned to IMGT reference sequences. For a sequence to be retained, a match of at least six nucleotides to both a V gene segment and a J gene segment was required. A rearrangement counted as productive if the CDR3 had no stop codons and remained in frame with V and J, and every other rearrangement counted as non-productive. CDR3 was defined according to IMGT convention as the region running from the second conserved V-encoded cysteine to the conserved J-encoded phenylalanine. The earlier analysis of some 550 of the donors excluded any sequence lacking an unambiguous match to a single V gene segment. An earlier analysis of a few hundred of the donors called V segments functional above 56.7% productive rearrangements and segregating when the between-donor standard deviation exceeded 5%. A statistical classification framework was built to diagnose cytomegalovirus status from the catalog of TCR beta chain sequences. In a later analysis, V and J genes were assigned by comparing TCR nucleotide sequences against IMGT/GENE-DB human TR gene sequences. A later analysis assigned CDR3 sequences and most-parsimonious VDJ recombination scenarios with the TCRdist pipeline. In a later analysis, each TCR beta chain was defined by its CDR3 amino acid sequence together with its V-gene family, and reads lacking a unique V-gene family were excluded. To address suspected cross-contamination and a sequencing artifact, a later analysis removed approximately 600 highly shared, low-generation-probability nucleotide sequences. For each public chain, a later analysis derived a clonal expansion index from normalized ranks of inferred template counts within each repertoire. In a later analysis, generation probabilities were computed with a VDJ recombination model fitted to out-of-frame rearrangements, and the resulting probabilities were checked against IGoR. In a later analysis, hypergeometric tests were used to score TCR-TCR, TCR-HLA and TCR-CMV co-occurrence, with a repertoire-size bias correction applied to TCR pairs. To estimate false discovery rates, a later analysis permuted the HLA or CMV assignments 20 times. A later analysis grouped co-occurring TCRs with DBSCAN, adding TCRdist sequence similarity when clustering within HLA-allele-positive subsets. Co-occurrence clustering excluded repertoires with fewer than 30,000 or more than 120,000 public chains, plus five with anomalous nucleotide sharing. The table was pulled from immuneACCESS by TCRdb, which kept in-frame rearrangements only. Such tables lose some clones; where checked, under half of the loss comes from unresolved V genes, and the rest has no known cause. The V and J calls and clone size come from that table; D and trimming were worked out from the DNA. A total of roughly 100,000 clones appear in this sample, around 64% of them only once. The top ten constitute roughly 3% of the sample.

The cohort was made up of about 610 healthy bone marrow donors. Cohort members were all nominally healthy when sampled, although unrecorded immune exposures were likely present. The donor was CMV seronegative and was included in the group of about 350 seronegative cohort members. A peripheral blood sample was provided by each donor, and peripheral blood mononuclear cells were used for TCR beta sequencing. The Qiagen DNeasy Blood Extraction Kit was used to extract genomic DNA from the blood cell samples. The germline V gene encodes CDR1 LGHNA and CDR2 YNFKEQ. From cysteine to phenylalanine, the CDR3 is 15 amino acids long. Solely the CDR3 DNA is kept, with 45 bases framed from the first base. Between the V and J ends, shortened by 5 bases and 2 bases respectively, the junction contains 15 bases.

The sequence is built from TRBV4-2 and TRBJ2-5; a tentative D match to TRBD2 spans 7 bases. The origin of this receptor is a man aged 55-75 years in good health and CMV-seronegative. The source material was PBMCs. The nucleotide sequence reads as follows: TGTGCCAGCAGCTCAGAAGGGGGAGGGCAAGAGACCCAGTACTTC. It translates as CASSSEGGGQETQYF.